The rows below give T cell receptor beta chains drawn from one sample of a study of blood T cell repertoires in COVID-19. Repertoires were generated with immunoSEQ multiplex PCR, while TCRdb's copy carries only in-frame clones and drops some. The sample has 150,000 or so clones; 70% to 90% are singletons. The sample consisted of peripheral blood. Receptors were obtained from a man in his fifties with acute or convalescent COVID-19. The CDR3 runs from the conserved cysteine through the conserved F or W. The D gene is left open where the match is weak. Expanded clones are given a class, and other clones once, few, many or no size at all.

size,J,V,D,CDR3,DNA
NA,TRBJ2-5,TRBV6-2/TRBV6-3,NA,CASSLAAETQYF,TGTGCCAGCAGTTTAGCGGCAGAGACCCAGTACTTC
NA,TRBJ2-2,TRBV7-2,NA,CASSLDSRTGELFF,TGTGCCAGCAGCTTGGACTCGAGGACCGGGGAGCTGTTTTTT
NA,TRBJ2-7,TRBV28,TRBD1,CASSPPGQGTYEQYF,TGTGCCAGCAGCCCCCCCGGACAGGGGACCTACGAGCAGTACTTC
NA,TRBJ1-1,TRBV29-1,NA,CSVRNRAGPKGEAFF,TGCAGCGTTAGAAATCGGGCAGGGCCTAAGGGGGAAGCTTTCTTT
NA,TRBJ2-7,TRBV6-4,TRBD1,CASRRQGVSSYEQYF,TGTGCCAGCAGGCGGCAGGGGGTAAGCTCCTACGAGCAGTACTTC
NA,TRBJ1-4,TRBV5-1,NA,CASSLEGAGEKLFF,TGCGCCAGCAGCTTGGAAGGGGCCGGAGAAAAACTGTTTTTT
NA,TRBJ2-7,TRBV21-1,NA,CASISGTGFYEQYF,TGTGCCAGCATCTCCGGGACAGGGTTCTACGAGCAGTACTTC
NA,TRBJ1-1,TRBV29-1,TRBD1,CSLEGARGEAFF,TGCAGCCTCGAGGGGGCGCGGGGTGAAGCTTTCTTT
NA,TRBJ2-5,TRBV2,NA,CASSGRLVAQETQYF,TGTGCCAGCAGTGGTCGGTTGGTAGCCCAAGAGACCCAGTACTTC
few,TRBJ1-1,TRBV5-5,NA,CASSLDRAAGGAFF,TGTGCCAGCAGCTTGGATCGGGCGGCCGGGGGAGCTTTCTTT
NA,TRBJ1-1,TRBV7-9,NA,CAVDVEADTEAFF,TGTGCCGTTGACGTTGAAGCGGACACTGAAGCTTTCTTT
NA,TRBJ2-3,TRBV9,TRBD2,CASSVWGRAQDTQYF,TGTGCCAGCAGCGTTTGGGGGAGGGCGCAAGATACGCAGTATTTT
NA,TRBJ2-7,TRBV3-1/TRBV3-2,NA,CASSQVAGPYEQYF,TGTGCCAGCAGCCAAGTGGCAGGGCCCTACGAGCAGTACTTC
NA,TRBJ2-7,TRBV7-2,NA,CASSLPASASEQYF,TGTGCCAGCAGCTTACCAGCGTCGGCATCTGAGCAGTACTTC
NA,TRBJ1-1,TRBV19,TRBD1,CASKIRGRDTEAFF,TGTGCCAGTAAAATTAGGGGGCGAGATACTGAAGCTTTCTTT
NA,TRBJ2-7,TRBV6-5,NA,CASSSSGTLYEQYF,TGTGCCAGCAGTTCTTCCGGGACACTCTACGAGCAGTACTTC
NA,TRBJ1-2,TRBV6-5,TRBD1,CASRVQGYDYGYTF,TGTGCCAGCAGGGTACAGGGGTATGACTATGGCTACACCTTC
NA,TRBJ1-6,TRBV28,NA,CASSFLLGQGNSPLHF,TGTGCCAGCAGTTTTCTTCTAGGGCAGGGCAATTCACCCCTCCACTTT
NA,TRBJ1-1,TRBV28,TRBD1,CASSRSTGVYTEAFF,TGTGCCAGCAGTCGCTCGACAGGGGTGTACACTGAAGCTTTCTTT
NA,TRBJ2-3,TRBV11-3,TRBD2,CASSLLADADTQYF,TGTGCCAGCAGTTTGCTAGCGGATGCAGATACGCAGTATTTT
NA,TRBJ1-1,TRBV18,TRBD1,CASSPTGGRTEAFF,TGTGCCAGCTCACCCACAGGGGGCAGGACTGAAGCTTTCTTT
once,TRBJ1-1,TRBV7-2,NA,CASSQVSESEAFF,TGTGCCAGCAGCCAAGTTAGCGAATCAGAAGCTTTCTTT
NA,TRBJ1-1,TRBV7-3,NA,CASSPNRIEAFF,TGTGCCAGCAGCCCCAACAGGATTGAAGCTTTCTTT
NA,TRBJ2-2,TRBV19,TRBD2,CASSFLLAGAGGELFF,TGTGCCAGTAGTTTCCTACTAGCGGGAGCGGGCGGGGAGCTGTTTTTT
NA,TRBJ2-3,TRBV3-1/TRBV3-2,NA,CASSTRRQITDTQYF,TGTGCCAGCAGCACAAGGCGACAGATCACAGATACGCAGTATTTT
few,TRBJ1-2,TRBV28,TRBD1,CASRRLTGVEYGYTF,TGTGCCAGCAGGAGACTGACAGGGGTAGAGTATGGCTACACCTTC
once,TRBJ1-4,TRBV6-6,TRBD1,CATDRGLGKLFF,TGTGCCACCGACAGGGGGCTTGGAAAACTGTTTTTT
NA,TRBJ2-3,TRBV11-2,NA,CASSLDGMWLAKSTDTQYF,TGTGCCAGCAGCTTAGATGGGATGTGGTTAGCGAAGAGCACAGATACGCAGTATTTT
NA,TRBJ2-7,TRBV28,TRBD2,CASSSLSGGIYEQYF,TGTGCCAGCAGTTCCCTATCGGGGGGTATCTACGAGCAGTACTTC
NA,TRBJ1-2,TRBV28,NA,CASKTGTNLNYGYTF,TGTGCCAGCAAAACGGGGACTAATTTGAACTATGGCTACACCTTC
once,TRBJ2-2,TRBV9,TRBD1,CASSVGGQGAGELFF,TGTGCCAGCAGCGTAGGTGGACAGGGGGCCGGGGAGCTGTTTTTT
NA,TRBJ1-3,TRBV5-4,NA,CASSLGSGNTIYF,TGTGCCAGCAGCTTGGGTTCAGGAAACACCATATATTTT
few,TRBJ2-7,TRBV28,NA,CASSLPRDFDEQYF,TGTGCCAGCAGTCTGCCCCGGGACTTCGACGAGCAGTACTTC
NA,TRBJ1-1,TRBV3-1/TRBV3-2,NA,CASSQDRGVSGTEAFF,TGTGCCAGCAGCCAAGATCGGGGGGTTTCGGGGACTGAAGCTTTCTTT
once,TRBJ1-1,TRBV10-3,NA,CAIAGQTNTEAFF,TGTGCCATCGCGGGGCAGACGAACACTGAAGCTTTCTTT
NA,TRBJ1-2,TRBV18,NA,CASSPQDRYGYTF,TGTGCCAGCTCACCGCAGGACAGATATGGCTACACCTTC
NA,TRBJ2-5,TRBV9,NA,CASSATTTAETQYF,TGTGCCAGCAGCGCGACTACCACGGCGGAGACCCAGTACTTC
NA,TRBJ1-6,TRBV2,NA,CASSFSNSPLHF,TGTGCCAGCAGTTTTAGTAATTCACCCCTCCACTTT
NA,TRBJ1-5,TRBV12-3/TRBV12-4,NA,CASSRQENQPQHF,TGTGCCAGCAGTCGACAGGAGAATCAGCCCCAGCATTTT
NA,TRBJ2-7,TRBV20-1,TRBD2,CSASKSGGASYEQYF,TGCAGTGCTAGTAAAAGCGGGGGGGCCTCCTACGAGCAGTACTTC
NA,TRBJ1-1,TRBV6-5,TRBD1,CASSPIRDSNTEAFF,TGTGCCAGCAGCCCAATCCGGGACAGCAACACTGAAGCTTTCTTT
NA,TRBJ2-5,TRBV15,NA,CATSRGDSQETQYF,TGTGCCACCAGCCGCGGGGACAGCCAAGAGACCCAGTACTTC
NA,TRBJ2-1,TRBV7-9,TRBD2,CASSSRKIAGDNDEQFF,TGTGCCAGCAGCTCCAGGAAGATAGCGGGAGATAATGATGAGCAGTTCTTC
NA,TRBJ2-3,TRBV10-1,TRBD2,CASMSSGRNSTDTQYF,TGCGCCAGCATGTCTAGCGGGAGGAATAGCACAGATACGCAGTATTTT